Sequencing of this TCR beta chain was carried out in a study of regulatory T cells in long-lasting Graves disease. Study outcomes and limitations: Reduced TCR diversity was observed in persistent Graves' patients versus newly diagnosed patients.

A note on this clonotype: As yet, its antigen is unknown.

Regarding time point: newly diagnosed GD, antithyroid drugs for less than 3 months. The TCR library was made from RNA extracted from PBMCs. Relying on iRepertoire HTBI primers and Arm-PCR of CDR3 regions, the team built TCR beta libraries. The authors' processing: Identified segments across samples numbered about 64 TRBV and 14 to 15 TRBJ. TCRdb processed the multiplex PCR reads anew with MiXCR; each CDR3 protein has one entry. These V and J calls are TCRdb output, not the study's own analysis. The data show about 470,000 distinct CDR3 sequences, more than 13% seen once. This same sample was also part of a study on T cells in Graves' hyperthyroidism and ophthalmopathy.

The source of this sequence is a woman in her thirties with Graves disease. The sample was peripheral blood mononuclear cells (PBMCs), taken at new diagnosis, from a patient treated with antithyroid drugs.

The CDR3 DNA reads as TGTGCCAGCGGGTCGTACGATGAGCAGTTCTTC. It translates to CASGSYDEQFF. The chain combines TRBV3-1 with TRBJ2-1, with D unclear. CDR3 size: 11 residues. V lost 8 bases and J 8 bases, leaving 10 bases between the germline ends. The germline gives CDR1 LGHDT, CDR2 YNNKEL (reference sequence).